The 19 T cell receptor beta chains given below trace back to one sample, sequenced in a study of blood T cell repertoires in COVID-19. The repertoire was sequenced with immunoSEQ multiplex PCR; TCRdb's copy has only in-frame clones and lacks some. Of about 270,000 clones in the sample, roughly 84% are singletons; the top ten hold around 3.2%. Sequenced material: peripheral blood. The source is a woman younger than 35 with acute or convalescent COVID-19.

About this clone: One end of the junction does not line up with germline, which may come from a read error. The chain employs TRBV6-1 and TRBJ2-7; D is uncertain. CDR3 length: 14 residues. CDR1 and CDR2 from the germline V gene are MNHNS and SASEGT. The CDR3 is CASSDRSAHHEKYF. The CDR3 coding sequence is TGTGCCAGCAGTGATAGGAGCGCCCACCACGAGAAGTACTTC.

The chain couples TRBV27 to TRBJ2-7; 12 nucleotides align to TRBD2. The CDR3 consists of 15 residues. From germline, CDR1 is MNHEY and CDR2 SMNVEV (reference sequence). V was clipped by 5 bases and J by 7 bases; unmatched bases: 9. CDR3 region: CASSPRTSGIGEQYF. The CDR3 region has the DNA TGTGCCAGCAGTCCACGGACTAGCGGGATCGGGGAGCAGTACTTC.

The CDR3 spells CASSIGEDYNEQFF. The CDR3 coding sequence is TGTGCCAGTAGTATCGGGGAAGATTACAATGAGCAGTTCTTC. The chain carries TRBV19 and TRBJ2-1, with D perhaps matching TRBD2 (5 bases). This CDR3 is built from 14 residues. Germline CDR1 is LNHDA and CDR2 is SQIVND (reference sequence). V was clipped by 3 bases and J by 4 bases, with 10 bases between them.

This clone occurred a few times. The V and J genes are TRBV2 and TRBJ1-4; tentative D call: TRBD1 (5 bases). Germline CDR1 reads SNHLY; CDR2 reads FYNNEI. V dropped 6 bases and J dropped 7 bases, with 15 bases sitting between them. The CDR3 runs to 14 residues. The CDR3 coding sequence is TGTGCCAGCAGAACAGGTGTCCCACGTGAAAAACTGTTTTTT. Translation gives CASRTGVPREKLFF. The full variable domain, rest sourced from reference TRBV2 and TRBJ1-4, is EPEVTQTPSHQVTQMGQEVILRCVPISNHLYFYWYRQILGQKVEFLVSFYNNEISEKSEIFDDQFSVERPDGSNFTLKIRSTKLEDSAMYFCASRTGVPREKLFFGSGTQLSVL.

This clone is a singleton in its sample. The V and J genes are TRBV9 and TRBJ2-3; 11 bases match TRBD2. With 6 bases clipped from V and 2 bases from J, the junction kept 11 bases outside the gene matches. The CDR3 is 17 amino acids. Germline V gene data show CDR1 as SGDLS and CDR2 as YYNGEE. CDR3 nucleotides: TGTGCCAGCACCCCCTTGATAGCGGGAGGGATCACAGATACGCAGTATTTT. It translates to CASTPLIAGGITDTQYF. Together with reference TRBV9 and TRBJ2-3, the CDR3 gives the full variable domain: DSGVTQTPKHLITATGQRVTLRCSPRSGDLSVYWYQQSLDQGLQFLIQYYNGEERAKGNILERFSAQQFPDLHSELNLSSLELGDSALYFCASTPLIAGGITDTQYFGPGTRLTVL.

The gene calls are TRBV14 and TRBJ1-2; unclear D gene. Trimming removed 1 base from V and 4 bases from J, with 13 bases in between. The CDR3 sequence is 15 residues long. The germline V gene encodes CDR1 SGHDN and CDR2 FVKESK. CDR3 in amino acids: CASSQVVGWAYGYTF. CDR3 DNA sequence: TGTGCCAGCAGCCAAGTGGTGGGCTGGGCCTATGGCTACACCTTC. Drawing the rest from reference TRBV14 and TRBJ1-2, the complete variable domain is EAGVTQFPSHSVIEKGQTVTLRCDPISGHDNLYWYRRVMGKEIKFLLHFVKESKQDESGMPNNRFLAERTGGTYSTLKVQPAELEDSGVYFCASSQVVGWAYGYTFGSGTRLTVV.

The chain combines TRBV3-1 (or the pseudogene TRBV3-2) with TRBJ2-3; D is uncertain. The CDR3 covers 12 residues. V was trimmed by 4 bases and J by 0 bases, leaving 2 bases between them. The germline V gene has CDR1 LGHDT and CDR2 YNNKEL (reference sequence). The CDR3: CASSPSTDTQYF. The CDR3 nucleotides read TGTGCCAGCAGCCCGAGCACAGATACGCAGTATTTT.

The sample holds one count of this clone. The chain couples TRBV7-2 to TRBJ2-1, with TRBD2 matching 14 bases. V lost 5 bases to trimming and J lost 9 bases; unmatched junction nucleotides: 9. Germline assignment: CDR1 SGHTA and CDR2 FQGNSA. This CDR3 is 16 amino acids long. CDR3 in amino acids: CASSPPGLAGVSEQFF. DNA for the CDR3: TGTGCCAGCAGCCCACCGGGACTAGCGGGAGTTTCTGAGCAGTTCTTC.

The genes are TRBV15 and TRBJ2-7; tentative D call: TRBD2 (6 bases). This CDR3 contains 15 residues. Between the trimmed V and J ends, which lost 3 bases and 1 base, there was a span of 13 bases. Germline V gives CDR1 LNHNV, CDR2 YYDKDF (reference sequence). The DNA for the CDR3 is TGTGCCACCAGCAGGGACTATACCCCATCCTACGAGCAGTACTTC. This translates into CATSRDYTPSYEQYF.

The rearrangement uses TRBV7-9 and TRBJ1-4; TRBD1 agrees at 7 bases. CDR1 and CDR2 from the germline V gene are SEHNR and FQNEAQ (reference sequence). The CDR3 spans 16 residues. V lost 3 bases, J lost 0 bases, and 4 bases stayed unmatched. DNA of the CDR3: TGTGCCAGCAGCTTCGTAGGGACAGCAACTAATGAAAAACTGTTTTTT. Protein sequence: CASSFVGTATNEKLFF.

V gene TRBV6-5 combines with J gene TRBJ2-1; 7 bases match TRBD2. The CDR3 totals 16 residues. V was pared by 0 bases and J by 6 bases, with 8 bases of the junction left unmatched. Germline V gene lookup returns CDR1 MNHEY and CDR2 SVGAGI. The CDR3 sequence is CASSYSTVAGANEQFF. The CDR3 DNA is TGTGCCAGCAGTTACTCGACTGTGGCGGGAGCCAATGAGCAGTTCTTC.

The chain recombines TRBV5-1 with TRBJ2-7; 7 positions match TRBD1. The CDR3 has 14 residues. Germline CDR1 SGHRS, CDR2 YFSETQ. V lost 4 bases and J lost 3; bases outside the gene matches: 7. CDR3 loop: CASSKTGSGYEQYF. DNA of the CDR3: TGCGCCAGCAGCAAGACAGGGTCGGGCTACGAGCAGTACTTC.

The chain links TRBV6-1 to TRBJ1-2, with D hard to call. The V and J ends lost 3 bases and 5 bases respectively, with 13 bases between them. The germline gives CDR1 MNHNS, CDR2 SASEGT. This CDR3 is built from 14 residues. This CDR3 is CASSESYRGYGYTF. The CDR3 DNA sequence: TGTGCCAGCAGTGAGTCGTACCGGGGTTATGGCTACACCTTC.

This chain connects TRBV7-9 to TRBJ2-1; 7 bases align to TRBD2. The CDR3 is made up of 15 amino acids. The V gene end was trimmed by 5 bases and the J gene end by 7 bases; junction bases not matched to a gene: 11. Germline CDR1 and CDR2: SEHNR and FQNEAQ (reference sequence). The CDR3, as DNA: TGTGCCAGCAGCGAGGGACTATTTCTGGGTAATGAGCAGTTCTTC. It is translated as CASSEGLFLGNEQFF.

This chain's CDR3 is CASSYQGIEKLFF. The CDR3, as DNA: TGTGCCAGCAGTTACCAGGGGATTGAAAAACTGTTTTTT. V usage is TRBV27 and J usage is TRBJ1-4; tentatively, D is TRBD1 (6 bases). The germline V gene encodes CDR1 MNHEY and CDR2 SMNVEV (reference sequence). V was clipped by 4 bases and J by 7 bases, with 10 bases between them. This CDR3 region has 13 residues.

V and J are TRBV15 and TRBJ2-7, with unresolved D. Trimming stripped 0 bases from V and 5 bases from J, with 14 bases between. The CDR3 contains 15 residues. The V gene's germline CDR1 is LNHNV and CDR2 YYDKDF (reference sequence). CDR3 in DNA: TGTGCCACCAGCAGAGATCTTAACACCTTCGACGAGCAGTACTTC. Protein: CATSRDLNTFDEQYF.

The chain links TRBV9 to TRBJ2-2, with 16 bases lining up with TRBD2. Losses at the gene ends were 3 bases for V and 5 bases for J; bases not matched to a gene: 1. The CDR3 sequence is 16 residues long. Germline V gene data show CDR1 as SGDLS and CDR2 as YYNGEE. This CDR3 reads CASSAGLAGGTGELFF. CDR3 nucleotides: TGTGCCAGCAGCGCGGGACTAGCGGGAGGGACCGGGGAGCTGTTTTTT. Drawing the rest from reference TRBV9 and TRBJ2-2, the complete variable domain is DSGVTQTPKHLITATGQRVTLRCSPRSGDLSVYWYQQSLDQGLQFLIQYYNGEERAKGNILERFSAQQFPDLHSELNLSSLELGDSALYFCASSAGLAGGTGELFFGEGSRLTVL.

The rearrangement links TRBV7-9 to TRBJ2-1, with 9 bases that match TRBD1. The CDR3 consists of 16 residues. Germline-derived CDR1 and CDR2 are SEHNR and FQNEAQ (reference sequence). The V and J ends lost 1 base and 7 bases, in that order; junction bases with no gene match: 8. Written as DNA, the CDR3 is TGTGCCAGCAGCTTAGTGGGACAGGGTCTTGGGAATGAGCAGTTCTTC. It codes for CASSLVGQGLGNEQFF.

The V call is TRBV7-2, the J call TRBJ2-1; possibly TRBD1 for D (5 bases). Germline CDR1 reads SGHTA; CDR2 reads FQGNSA. This CDR3 region has 18 residues. Trimming took off 1 base at V and 3 bases at J, with 19 bases between the two ends. The CDR3 protein is CASSLEGRTRIYYNEQFF. CDR3 sequence (DNA): TGTGCCAGCAGCTTAGAGGGGCGTACTCGAATTTACTACAATGAGCAGTTCTTC.